One sample yielded the 10 T cell receptor beta chains listed below, sequenced in a study of T cells in Graves' hyperthyroidism and ophthalmopathy. RNA transcripts yielded amplified TCR beta CDR3 regions. RT-PCR in the first round (using the HTBI primer set) targeted the TCR CDR3. TCRdb used MiXCR to reprocess the multiplex PCR reads, holding one entry per CDR3 protein. The profile covers roughly 720,000 distinct CDR3 sequences, with about 18% appearing a single time and 15% to 19% taken by the ten largest. Sequencing input: blood. The receptors shown here come from a man aged 50 or older with Graves' hyperthyroidism.

This clonotype turned up a few times. The chain carries TRBV28 and TRBJ2-2; 7 nucleotides agree with TRBD1. V shed 8 bases, J shed 3 bases, and the junction held 6 bases outside the gene matches. The CDR3 is 14 residues long. Germline CDR1 is MDHEN and CDR2 is SYDVKM. The DNA of the CDR3 is TGTGCCAGCGGCTTACAGGGGTACACCGGGGAGCTGTTTTTT. Protein sequence: CASGLQGYTGELFF.

The chain couples TRBV20-1 to TRBJ1-5; TRBD1 agrees at 7 bases. The J segment lost 7 bases and the V segment lost 3 bases, leaving 6 bases of the junction unmatched. The V gene's germline CDR1 is DFQATT and CDR2 SNEGSKA (reference sequence). The CDR3 sequence is 13 residues long. In DNA, the CDR3 is TGCAGTGCTAGGGGACAGAACATCCAGCCCCAGCATTTT. Protein sequence: CSARGQNIQPQHF.

This clonotype was picked up many times. This chain uses TRBV7-3 with TRBJ2-1; D is perhaps TRBD1 or TRBD2 (5 bases each). The CDR3 loop spans 12 amino acids. V lost 8 bases and J 5 bases, leaving 10 bases between the germline ends. Germline CDR1 reads SGHTA; CDR2 reads FQGTGA. The CDR3 bases are TGTGCCAGCGGTTGGGGGAACAATGAGCAGTTCTTC. Its translation is CASGWGNNEQFF. Full variable domain (outside the CDR3, taken from reference TRBV7-3 and TRBJ2-1): GAGVSQTPSNKVTEKGKYVELRCDPISGHTALYWYRQSLGQGPEFLIYFQGTGAADDSGLPNDRFFAVRPEGSVSTLKIQRTERGDSAVYLCASGWGNNEQFFGPGTRLTVL.

This clonotype was recorded many times. This chain uses TRBV28 with TRBJ2-2, with a possible D match to TRBD2 (6 bases). The CDR3 runs to 14 residues. Trimming cost V 5 bases and J 7 bases, with 14 bases left between them. Per germline, CDR1 MDHEN and CDR2 SYDVKM. Here the CDR3 DNA reads TGTGCCAGCAGTCGTGGTGGGGGGATCGGGGAGCTGTTTTTT. The encoded protein is CASSRGGGIGELFF.

The V and J genes are TRBV16 and TRBJ2-3; no definite D call. CDR3 length: 15 residues. CDR1 KGHSY and CDR2 FQNENV come from the germline V gene. Trimming removed 2 bases at V and 0 bases at J, with 9 bases between. DNA for the CDR3: TGTGCCAGCAGCCAACGCGCAGAGAGCACAGATACGCAGTATTTT. Translation gives CASSQRAESTDTQYF.

The J gene is TRBJ2-7, the V gene TRBV7-8, with D possibly being TRBD2 (5 bases). Deletions cut 6 bases from V and 5 bases from J, with 11 bases between. Germline values: CDR1 SGHVS, CDR2 FQNEAQ. The CDR3 spans 12 residues. CDR3 DNA: TGTGCCAGCAGGCTTACGGAGGACGAGCAGTACTTC. It translates to CASRLTEDEQYF.

The table lists this clonotype with many counts. CDR3 sequence: CASQWGVSTGYNEQFF. Written as DNA, the CDR3 is TGTGCCAGTCAATGGGGGGTATCGACGGGATACAATGAGCAGTTCTTC. The chain has TRBV27 and TRBJ2-1, with D perhaps matching TRBD2 (6 bases). Germline loops: CDR1 MNHEY, CDR2 SMNVEV (reference sequence). CDR3 length equals 16 residues. The V end was cut by 9 bases, the J end by 4 bases, with 22 bases between.

There are many counts of this clonotype. The genes are TRBV28 and TRBJ2-6, with D tentatively TRBD1 (6 bases). CDR3 length: 19 residues. Trimming took 7 bases from V and 0 from J, leaving 22 bases between them. Germline V gives CDR1 MDHEN, CDR2 SYDVKM. The CDR3 region is CASNRVGQIKLSGANVLTF. The CDR3, as DNA: TGTGCCAGCAACCGAGTGGGACAAATTAAACTCTCTGGGGCCAACGTCCTGACTTTC.

The J gene is TRBJ2-3, the V gene TRBV7-2; 13 bases are shared with TRBD2. Losses at the gene ends were 5 bases for V and 3 bases for J; bases not matched to a gene: 5. Germline V lookup: CDR1 SGHTA, CDR2 FQGNSA. This CDR3 region has 16 residues. CDR3 region: CASSRGLAGVTDTQYF. CDR3 coding DNA: TGTGCCAGCAGCCGAGGACTAGCGGGAGTGACAGATACGCAGTATTTT. Full variable domain (remainder filled in from reference TRBV7-2 and TRBJ2-3): GAGVSQSPSNKVTEKGKDVELRCDPISGHTALYWYRQSLGQGLEFLIYFQGNSAPDKSGLPSDRFSAERTGGSVSTLTIQRTQQEDSAVYLCASSRGLAGVTDTQYFGPGTRLTVL.

Of note for this clonotype: This may come from a read error, since a much larger clone is one base off. This chain uses TRBV5-6 with TRBJ1-1; 7 positions match TRBD1. This CDR3 comprises 14 residues. Looked up from germline, CDR1 is SGHDT and CDR2 is YYEEEE. CDR3 DNA: TGTGTCAGCAGCTCGACAGGGCGGAGCACTGAAGCTTTCTTT. Translated, it gives CVSSSTGRSTEAFF.